Listed below are T cell receptor beta chains from one sample, sequenced in a study of blood T cell repertoires in COVID-19. The data were produced by immunoSEQ multiplex PCR, yet TCRdb's version contains in-frame clones alone and is incomplete. This table has 210,000 or so clones, around 83% appearing once. Material: peripheral blood. The receptors originated from a man aged 45-60 years with active or convalescent COVID-19. Both conserved end residues are part of each CDR3. A D gene is named only where the DNA matches it firmly.

>TRBV5-6|TRBD1
CASSPGGYTEAFF
>TRBV5-6|NA
CASSRTANYGYTF
>TRBV7-8|NA
CASSSSENTEAFF
>TRBV7-9|NA
CASSFLTAGNTIYF
>TRBV18|TRBD1
CASSQAGTGSNQPQHF
>TRBV28|TRBD2
CATSGLAGVNEQFF
>TRBV5-1|NA
CASSLDPDEAETQYF
>TRBV11-2|TRBD2
CASSSTSGSPRGTGELFF
>TRBV7-8|TRBD2
CASSLSAGGLGEQYF
>TRBV19|NA
CASSMGTGVYGYTF
>TRBV20-1|TRBD1
CSATPDRVTFF
>TRBV11-3|NA
CASSLQDTQYF
>TRBV28|NA
CASSATGSWPQHF
>TRBV15|TRBD2
CATSPRGGHYYEQYF
>TRBV19|NA
CASSRGRGTEAFF
>TRBV25-1|NA
CASSELASTDTQYF
>TRBV3-1/TRBV3-2|NA
CASSLKGISYEQYF
>TRBV29-1|TRBD1
CSTGQGLEGYTF
>TRBV4-3|TRBD2
CASSQELADYNEQFF
>TRBV6-1|NA
CASSEVGGSNTEAFF
>TRBV10-1|TRBD1
CASSESKTGFGEQYF
>TRBV7-9|NA
CASSFTLGAPNTEAFF
>TRBV25-1|NA
CASMGNTIYF
>TRBV9|TRBD1
CASSVASTGGTRDEQFF
>TRBV15|TRBD2
CATSLQRGRTYEQYF
>TRBV7-9|TRBD1
CASSLPNRGPSSYEQYF
>TRBV7-2|TRBD2
CASNKLAGGLSSSYNEQFF
>TRBV18|NA
CASSTPTVPGGTEAFF
>TRBV6-5|TRBD1
CASRLAGTGYTEAFF
>TRBV6-6|TRBD2
CASSPTASGFRTDTQYF
>TRBV28|TRBD2
CASRTNRGSGSWRPFEQYF
>TRBV27|NA
CASSLWGQGNYGYTF
>TRBV28|NA
CASSFESVYTYEQYF
>TRBV24-1|TRBD1
CATSDGGRGLQDGQYF
>TRBV30|NA
CAWNLARSWPKTGNTIYF
>TRBV10-2|NA
CASSESTGGNTEAFF
>TRBV5-6|TRBD1
CASSSPGRDRVYEQYF
>TRBV6-5|TRBD1
CASSQTGGGYEQYF
>TRBV7-9|TRBD1
CASSLARDRGLTEAFF
>TRBV5-1|TRBD2
CASSPGAGRAYEQYF
>TRBV5-1|TRBD2
CASSFWTSGRASNEQFF
>TRBV9|NA
CASSRRVNEKLFF
>TRBV19|TRBD1
CATNDRGRLSNQPQHF
>TRBV28|TRBD2
CASSFTGGRTETQYF
>TRBV5-1|NA
CASSTRTGGYTF
>TRBV7-2|TRBD2
CASRDGLAGGGETQYF
>TRBV6-4|NA
CASSERRDTQQYF
>TRBV7-6|NA
CASSQLRDTQYF